The rows below give T cell receptor beta chains drawn from one sample of a study of CD8+ T cells in alopecia areata. Only in-frame clones appear in the TCRdb table, and some are missing; sequencing was by immunoSEQ multiplex PCR. Of 35,000 to 45,000 clones listed, roughly 92% are singletons. The sequenced sample was CD8+ T cells sorted from blood, obtained at week 24, from a patient treated with tofacitinib. The receptors shown here come from a human donor with alopecia areata. The CDR3 runs from the conserved cysteine through the conserved F or W. The D gene is left open where the match is weak. Some rows have no size entry. The others give once, few or many, or a class for an expanded clone.

DNA,CDR3,size,V,J,D
TGCAGCGTTGAAGAAAGTTACTCCTACGAGCAGTACTTC,CSVEESYSYEQYF,few,TRBV29-1,TRBJ2-7,.
TGCAGCGTTGAAGGCCAACTCTATGGCTACACCTTC,CSVEGQLYGYTF,.,TRBV29-1,TRBJ1-2,.
TGCGCCAGCAGCCAAGACTCCGGGACGCCCTACGAGCAGTACTTC,CASSQDSGTPYEQYF,once,TRBV4-3,TRBJ2-7,.
TGTGCCAGCAGCTTAGCTTGGACCACCGAGGGCGAGCAGTACTTC,CASSLAWTTEGEQYF,.,TRBV7-2,TRBJ2-7,.
TGTGCCAGCAGTTTCCGGATGTGGGGGGGCGAAGAGACCCAGTACTTC,CASSFRMWGGEETQYF,.,TRBV28,TRBJ2-5,.
TGTGCCAGCAGCTTAAGTCCAGGGTACAACGAGCAGTACTTC,CASSLSPGYNEQYF,once,TRBV7-9,TRBJ2-7,.
TGTGCCAGCAGCCCGGACTTTCTACAAGAGACCCAGTACTTC,CASSPDFLQETQYF,.,TRBV6-5,TRBJ2-5,.
TGTGCCAGTAGCTTTGGGGGGTTTGCCAAAAACATTCAGTACTTC,CASSFGGFAKNIQYF,.,TRBV19,TRBJ2-4,.
TGTGCCAGCAGCTTCGGCGGCTCCTACAATGAGCAGTTCTTC,CASSFGGSYNEQFF,once,TRBV7-6,TRBJ2-1,.
TGCAGCGTCAACAATGAGCAATTCTTC,CSVNNEQFF,.,TRBV29-1,TRBJ2-1,.
TGTGCCAGCAGTTCCTCAGGGGGTGATCAAGAGACCCAGTACTTC,CASSSSGGDQETQYF,.,TRBV6-5,TRBJ2-5,TRBD1
TGTGCCAGCAGTTTATCGGCGGGGGACACTGAAGCTTTCTTT,CASSLSAGDTEAFF,.,TRBV27,TRBJ1-1,.
TGTGCCAGCCTAGAAGGGGGTGTCAGATCAACAGATACGCAGTATTTT,CASLEGGVRSTDTQYF,.,TRBV7-9,TRBJ2-3,.
TGTGCCAGCAGTTACTCCGACTCTTCGGATTACGAGCAGTACTTC,CASSYSDSSDYEQYF,.,TRBV6-5,TRBJ2-7,.
TGTGCCAGCAGTTTAGGCGATTCCCTTGAGCAGTACTTC,CASSLGDSLEQYF,.,TRBV27,TRBJ2-7,.
TGCAGCGTGCTGACTAGCGGGGGCTACGAGCAGTACTTC,CSVLTSGGYEQYF,few,TRBV29-1,TRBJ2-7,TRBD2
TGTGCGACGGCGGGCTCTTCCTACGAGCAGTACTTC,CATAGSSYEQYF,.,TRBV10-3,TRBJ2-7,.
TGTGCCAGCAGCCCCCGGGGGGGCAGGCTCTCCTACGAGCAGTACTTC,CASSPRGGRLSYEQYF,.,TRBV7-2,TRBJ2-7,TRBD2
TGTGCCATTAGGACAGGGAATCAGGACGAACAGTACTTC,CAIRTGNQDEQYF,.,TRBV10-3,TRBJ2-7,TRBD1
TGTGCCAGCAGTGCCTTTGGGACCGGGGAGCTGTTTTTT,CASSAFGTGELFF,.,TRBV6-7,TRBJ2-2,.
TGTGCCAGCAGCTTCGGGACAGGGGGTTATCAGCCCCAGCATTTT,CASSFGTGGYQPQHF,.,TRBV5-8,TRBJ1-5,TRBD1
TGTGCCAGCAGTTATGGGGCCGTCTACGAGCAGTACTTC,CASSYGAVYEQYF,.,TRBV6-6,TRBJ2-7,.
TGTGCCAGCACCCACGGAGGGGCCGGGGAGCTGTTTTTT,CASTHGGAGELFF,.,TRBV27,TRBJ2-2,.
TGTGCCAGCAGCTTAGGACAGGGGGCTCAAGACACTGAAGCTTTCTTT,CASSLGQGAQDTEAFF,.,TRBV7-9,TRBJ1-1,TRBD1
TGTGCCAGCAGCCACATGACAGGAGAGAAGTACTTC,CASSHMTGEKYF,.,TRBV6-6,TRBJ2-7,.
TGTGCCAGCAGCTTAGTGGTGGGGAATGGCTACACCTTC,CASSLVVGNGYTF,.,TRBV11-2,TRBJ1-2,.
TGCGCCAGCAGCCAAGCATCGACAGGGTCGAACACTGAAGCTTTCTTT,CASSQASTGSNTEAFF,.,TRBV4-1,TRBJ1-1,TRBD1
TGTGCTAGCAGCTCATTGGACAGGCAAGAGACCCAGTACTTC,CASSSLDRQETQYF,.,TRBV7-7,TRBJ2-5,TRBD1
TGTGCCAGCACCCAGGGAGTCTCTGGAAACACCATATATTTT,CASTQGVSGNTIYF,.,TRBV28,TRBJ1-3,.
TGTGCCATCAGTGAGTCGCGGGACTATGGCTACACCTTC,CAISESRDYGYTF,.,TRBV10-3,TRBJ1-2,.
TGTGCCAGCAGTTTGAGACAGGAACGGGGCACAGATACGCAGTATTTT,CASSLRQERGTDTQYF,.,TRBV28,TRBJ2-3,.
TGTGCCAGCAGTTCCCACCGGGACGGCTCCTACGAGCAGTACTTC,CASSSHRDGSYEQYF,.,TRBV28,TRBJ2-7,.
TGTGCCAGCAGTGCCCCCCGTCCCTCAGGAGTCTACGAGCAGTACTTC,CASSAPRPSGVYEQYF,once,TRBV27,TRBJ2-7,.
TGTGCCTCCAGGGTTGGAGCGGGCACAGATACGCAGTATTTT,CASRVGAGTDTQYF,.,TRBV7-2,TRBJ2-3,.
TGTGCCAGCAGTTTACCACAGACCACCGGGGAGCTGTTTTTT,CASSLPQTTGELFF,.,TRBV27,TRBJ2-2,.
TGCGCCAGCAGCCAAGTTGGGGGTCAGGGCCGGTTCGAGCAGTACTTC,CASSQVGGQGRFEQYF,.,TRBV4-1,TRBJ2-7,.
TGTGCCAGCAGTATGGGTCCCCATCAGCCCCAGCATTTT,CASSMGPHQPQHF,.,TRBV27,TRBJ1-5,.
TGTGCCAGCAGCGCCGAGTCCCGACAGGGGGCTGTTACTTTCTTT,CASSAESRQGAVTFF,.,TRBV28,TRBJ1-1,TRBD1
TGTGCCAGCAGTTACGCCACGACCGGGGAGCTGTTTTTT,CASSYATTGELFF,.,TRBV6-5,TRBJ2-2,.
TGTGCCAGCAGTTTTCCCGCCAGGGAAGAGACAGAGACCCAGTACTTC,CASSFPAREETETQYF,.,TRBV28,TRBJ2-5,.
TGTGCCAGCAGTTTCAGAGAGGGCGATGGCTACACCTTC,CASSFREGDGYTF,.,TRBV28,TRBJ1-2,.
TGTGCCAGCAGCTTATTGCCCGGGAATGAGCAGTTCTTC,CASSLLPGNEQFF,.,TRBV7-8,TRBJ2-1,.
TGTGCCTGGAGCCTCGGACAGGGAGGCGGCTACACCTTC,CAWSLGQGGGYTF,.,TRBV30,TRBJ1-2,TRBD1